This paragraph reports one TCR beta chain. Its specificity is not known. The sequenced template was cDNA made from the entire isolated RNA. Data came from immunoSEQ multiplex PCR; TCRdb stores just in-frame clones and leaves some out. The sample contains about 700,000 clones, 10% to 15% of which appear only once. The data belong to a study of beta chain features in type 1 diabetes. Study-wide results and caveats: Researchers report that Type 1 diabetes patients had moderately but significantly shorter TCRB CDR3s across all four CD4+ subsets.

There was one heparinised blood draw per donor, averaging approximately 120 mL. Per the germline V gene, CDR1 is SEHNR and CDR2 is FQNEAQ (reference sequence). The CDR3 sequence is 13 residues long. Between the trimmed V and J ends, which lost 1 base and 4 bases, there was a span of 7 bases. The sample consisted of naive CD4+ T cells from blood. The chain is built from TRBV7-9 and TRBJ1-2; the D is unclear. This receptor was obtained from a man younger than 35 with type 1 diabetes. CDR3 amino acids: CASSLDTAYGYTF. The DNA of the CDR3 is TGTGCCAGCAGCTTAGATACAGCCTATGGCTACACCTTC.